Below, 23 T cell receptor beta chains from the same sample are listed, as sequenced in a study of blood T cell repertoires in COVID-19. This table comes from immunoSEQ multiplex PCR, and its TCRdb copy is limited to in-frame clones, with some not included. This table holds 200,000 to 250,000 clones, about 76% found once. Sequenced sample: PBMCs or T cells enriched from blood (not recorded which). All receptors come from a woman in her 50s with acute COVID-19.

The rearrangement links TRBV7-3 to TRBJ1-1; 7 bases fit TRBD1. CDR1 is SGHTA, CDR2 FQGTGA, per germline. V was clipped by 2 bases and J by 5 bases; unmatched bases: 8. This CDR3 is built from 15 residues. Here the CDR3 DNA reads TGTGCCAGCAGCTTAGCCCGGGACAGCAATACTGAAGCTTTCTTT. It encodes CASSLARDSNTEAFF.

The chain has TRBV2 and TRBJ2-7, with 9 bases that match TRBD1. Losses at the gene ends were 6 bases for V and 0 bases for J; bases not matched to a gene: 3. Looked up from germline, CDR1 is SNHLY and CDR2 is FYNNEI. The CDR3 totals 14 residues. As DNA, the CDR3 is TGTGCCAGCAGGGGACAGGGACGCTCCTACGAGCAGTACTTC. Translating gives CASRGQGRSYEQYF.

This clone occurred once. The CDR3 loop reads CASSLQGESYGYTF. CDR3 in DNA: TGTGCCAGCAGCTTGCAGGGTGAAAGTTATGGCTACACCTTC. The gene calls are TRBV5-6 and TRBJ1-2, with a tentative D call TRBD1 (5 bases). Per germline, CDR1 SGHDT and CDR2 YYEEEE. The CDR3 has 14 amino acids. Trimming took off 1 base at V and 5 bases at J, with 12 bases between the two ends.

The chain combines TRBV7-8 with TRBJ2-1, with TRBD1 matching 11 bases. The germline CDR1 and CDR2 sequences are SGHVS and FQNEAQ. The V gene end was trimmed by 5 bases and the J gene end by 7 bases; junction bases not matched to a gene: 7. The CDR3 spans 15 residues. As DNA, the CDR3 is TGTGCCAGCAGCGTAGGACAGGGGGCAGGGAATGAGCAGTTCTTC. The encoded protein is CASSVGQGAGNEQFF.

This clone has a handful of counts. This chain uses TRBV28 with TRBJ1-4; tentative D call: TRBD1 (5 bases). Deletions cut 6 bases from V and 4 bases from J, with 9 bases between. The CDR3 is 13 residues long. Looked up from germline, CDR1 is MDHEN and CDR2 is SYDVKM. CDR3 protein: CASRTTVNEKLFF. The CDR3 DNA sequence: TGTGCCAGCAGGACGACAGTTAATGAAAAACTGTTTTTT.

This sequence joins TRBV9 and TRBJ2-2; 7 bases line up with TRBD1. Germline trimming cut 0 bases from V and 7 bases from J; bases unmatched to any gene: 12. Germline V CDR1 and CDR2: SGDLS, YYNGEE. This CDR3 region has 17 residues. The CDR3 sequence: CASSVVDIGGGVGELFF. Here the CDR3 DNA reads TGTGCCAGCAGCGTAGTTGATATAGGGGGCGGAGTCGGGGAGCTGTTTTTT.

This sequence joins TRBV6-5 and TRBJ2-3, with a weak D call TRBD1 (6 bases). Trimming left V 6 bases short and J 3 bases short, with 7 bases between. CDR1 and CDR2 from the germline V gene are MNHEY and SVGAGI. CDR3 length: 12 amino acids. CDR3 coding DNA: TGTGCCAGCAGAGACAGGACAGATACGCAGTATTTT. Its translation: CASRDRTDTQYF.

The rearrangement links TRBV27 to TRBJ2-7; possible D gene TRBD2, 5 bases. Trimming shortened V by 4 bases and J by 7 bases, and 11 bases separated the two germline ends. The CDR3 has 12 residues. In germline, CDR1 is MNHEY, CDR2 SMNVEV (reference sequence). CDR3 region: CASSYAGLEQYF. The CDR3 DNA reads as TGTGCCAGCAGTTATGCGGGCTTGGAGCAGTACTTC.

V and J are TRBV5-6 and TRBJ2-1; TRBD2 matches 14 bases. The CDR3 loop spans 16 amino acids. Trimming removed 3 bases from V and 8 bases from J; junction bases left unmatched: 7. CDR1 SGHDT and CDR2 YYEEEE come from the germline V gene. DNA of the CDR3: TGTGCCAGCAGCTGGCAACCGGGACTAGCGGGGGATGAGCAGTTCTTC. It translates to CASSWQPGLAGDEQFF.

V and J are TRBV20-1 and TRBJ1-2; 7 nucleotides match TRBD1. CDR3 length: 11 residues. Trimming removed 3 bases from V and 12 bases from J; junction bases left unmatched: 7. The germline V gene encodes CDR1 DFQATT and CDR2 SNEGSKA (reference sequence). DNA of the CDR3: TGCAGTGCTAGGTACGGACAGGAAGACACCTTC. Its protein product is CSARYGQEDTF.

The chain couples TRBV7-9 to TRBJ2-7; TRBD1 aligns across 9 bases. J gave up 6 bases and V 0 bases, and 6 bases lay outside the gene matches. Germline V lookup: CDR1 SEHNR, CDR2 FQNEAQ (reference sequence). The CDR3 is made up of 15 amino acids. The CDR3 is CASSLARTGDGEQYF. CDR3 in DNA: TGTGCCAGCAGCTTAGCCCGGACAGGGGATGGCGAGCAGTACTTC.

The chain uses TRBV7-9 and TRBJ1-6; D may be TRBD1 (5 bases). Germline CDR1 and CDR2: SEHNR and FQNEAQ (reference sequence). The CDR3 contains 13 residues. V lost 5 bases, J lost 7 bases, and 9 bases lay in between. The CDR3 DNA reads as TGTGCCAGCAGCCAGGGAAGCAATTCACCCCTCCACTTT. Encoded protein: CASSQGSNSPLHF.

The chain recombines TRBV4-3 with TRBJ2-4, with D perhaps TRBD1 (5 bases). The germline V gene encodes CDR1 LGHNA and CDR2 YSLEER. The CDR3 length is 15 residues. V dropped 0 bases and J dropped 3 bases, with 9 bases sitting between them. As DNA, the CDR3 is TGCGCCAGCAGCCAAGACAGGGATGGCAAAAACATTCAGTACTTC. It encodes CASSQDRDGKNIQYF.

The chain employs TRBV4-3 and TRBJ2-7, with D possibly being TRBD2 (5 bases). The CDR3 totals 13 residues. The germline gives CDR1 LGHNA, CDR2 YSLEER. The V and J ends lost 5 bases and 4 bases respectively, with 12 bases between them. CDR3 amino acids: CASSRGNLYEQYF. Written as DNA, the CDR3 is TGCGCCAGCAGCAGAGGGAATTTGTACGAGCAGTACTTC.

This clone came up once. This rearrangement joins TRBV7-2 to TRBJ1-1, with D perhaps TRBD1 (5 bases). V gave up 8 bases and J gave up 0 bases, with 19 bases separating them. The germline V gene encodes CDR1 SGHTA and CDR2 FQGNSA. This CDR3 comprises 16 residues. This CDR3 reads CASGLGAGLMNTEAFF. In DNA form, the CDR3 reads TGTGCCAGCGGACTAGGGGCCGGGCTCATGAACACTGAAGCTTTCTTT.

The V and J genes are TRBV28 and TRBJ1-4; TRBD1 aligns across 7 bases. The CDR3 consists of 16 residues. From germline, CDR1 is MDHEN and CDR2 SYDVKM. Losses at the gene ends were 4 bases for V and 8 bases for J; bases not matched to a gene: 13. CDR3 residues: CASSWGGAGGSEKLFF. As DNA, the CDR3 is TGTGCCAGCAGTTGGGGAGGAGCAGGGGGATCAGAAAAACTGTTTTTT.

This sequence joins TRBV10-3 and TRBJ2-7; 8 bases line up with TRBD1. The germline gives CDR1 ENHRY, CDR2 SYGVKD. V was pared by 2 bases and J by 8 bases, with 8 bases of the junction left unmatched. CDR3 size: 14 residues. The CDR3 bases are TGTGCCATCAGTGAGACGTCGCAGGGGGCACAGCAGTACTTC. Its translation is CAISETSQGAQQYF.

This rearrangement joins TRBV29-1 to TRBJ2-6, with D possibly TRBD1 on 6 matching bases. The germline V gene has CDR1 SQVTM and CDR2 ANQGSEA. Trimming left V 4 bases short and J 0 bases short, with 13 bases between. The CDR3 is 16 residues long. The CDR3 DNA reads TGCAGCGTTGTATCGGGACACCTCTCTGGGGCCAACGTCCTGACTTTC. It yields the protein CSVVSGHLSGANVLTF.

Here the CDR3 reads CASSLLGQGFSGEQYF. The CDR3 DNA follows: TGTGCCAGCAGCTTACTCGGGCAGGGGTTCTCAGGCGAGCAGTACTTC. The chain combines TRBV5-6 with TRBJ2-7; tentatively, D is TRBD1 (6 bases). Trimming cost V 2 bases and J 6 bases, with 21 bases left between them. The CDR3 has 16 residues. Germline lookup yields CDR1 SGHDT and CDR2 YYEEEE.

This clone showed up just once. The chain recombines TRBV5-4 with TRBJ1-6; no clear D gene. The germline V gene encodes CDR1 SGHNT and CDR2 YYREEE (reference sequence). V lost 5 bases to trimming and J lost 0 bases, with 9 bases between them. The CDR3 covers 15 residues. For the CDR3, the DNA is TGTGCCAGCAGGTCCGGTGGCTCCTATAATTCACCCCTCCACTTT. This gives the protein CASRSGGSYNSPLHF.

The chain is built from TRBV7-2 and TRBJ1-5; 8 bases align to TRBD1. The CDR3 is 15 residues long. CDR1 and CDR2 (germline): SGHTA, FQGNSA. Losses at the gene ends were 4 bases for V and 2 bases for J; bases not matched to a gene: 4. In nucleotides, the CDR3 is TGTGCCAGCAGCTGGGGACAGGCGGGCAATCAGCCCCAGCATTTT. This codes for CASSWGQAGNQPQHF.

The chain uses TRBV5-5 and TRBJ2-7; 9 bases map to TRBD1. The ends lost 2 bases at V and 3 bases at J; junction bases unmatched: 6. Germline CDR1 reads SGHKS; CDR2 reads YYEKEE (reference sequence). The length of the CDR3 is 15 residues. CDR3 protein: CASSFREDRGYEQYF. In DNA form, the CDR3 reads TGTGCCAGCAGCTTCAGGGAGGACAGGGGCTACGAGCAGTACTTC.

This clone turned up a few times. V is TRBV29-1 and J is TRBJ2-2; possibly TRBD1 for D (6 bases). Trimming left V 3 bases short and J 2 bases short, with 13 bases between. The length of the CDR3 is 15 residues. From germline, CDR1 is SQVTM and CDR2 ANQGSEA. Here the CDR3 DNA reads TGCAGCGTTGATGGGCAGGGGATAAACACCGGGGAGCTGTTTTTT. It specifies CSVDGQGINTGELFF.